Presented here are 9 T cell receptor beta chains from one specimen sequenced in a study of shared clonotypes between healthy human individuals (TCRdb year 2020). Receptors were amplified or captured by the immunoSEQ multiplex PCR assay. As stored in TCRdb, this immuneACCESS dataset retains in-frame rearrangements with V and J assigned. A fraction of the clones does not appear; measured against another copy, unresolved V genes explain less than half of the discrepancy, and the remainder lacks a known reason. The sample yields some 660,000 clones; around three quarters were counted once. The ten largest clones capture around 1.8% of the sample. The sample taken for sequencing was memory CD4+ T cells sorted from blood. Per the publication, the cell subset or site label means: CD45RA-negative fraction. These TCRs come from a woman aged 25 to 45 in good health.

V is TRBV5-1 and J is TRBJ1-1, with 8 nucleotides matching TRBD1. The germline V gene encodes CDR1 SGHRS and CDR2 YFSETQ. Trimming took 4 bases from V and 4 from J; bases not matched to a gene: 6. CDR3 size: 14 residues. The CDR3 loop is CASSPGQDGTEAFF. CDR3 nucleotides: TGCGCCAGCAGCCCGGGACAGGACGGCACTGAAGCTTTCTTT.

In its sample, this clone was seen a few times. The chain's CDR3 is CASSSRFEQYF. The CDR3 DNA is TGTGCCAGCAGCTCAAGGTTCGAGCAGTACTTC. This chain connects TRBV7-8 to TRBJ2-7; D not certain. The V end was cut by 4 bases, the J end by 6 bases, with 7 bases between. This CDR3 spans 11 amino acids. Germline V gives CDR1 SGHVS, CDR2 FQNEAQ.

V usage is TRBV11-2 and J usage is TRBJ1-2; D unresolved. CDR1 and CDR2 from the germline V gene are SGHAT and FQNNGV. Trimming pared 3 bases from V and 4 bases from J, leaving 9 bases between. The CDR3 has 13 amino acids. The CDR3 loop reads CASSFSSSYGYTF. The CDR3 DNA reads as TGTGCCAGCAGCTTCTCCAGCAGCTATGGCTACACCTTC.

Turning to this clone: Within the sample, other DNA sequences also encode this same CDR3. The genes are TRBV15 and TRBJ2-2; D remains unclear. The CDR3 is 15 residues long. CDR1 and CDR2 (germline): LNHNV, YYDKDF (reference sequence). V was clipped by 3 bases and J by 0 bases, with 8 bases between them. The CDR3 nucleotides are TGTGCCACCAGCAGGGACGGACCGAACACCGGGGAGCTGTTTTTT. Translated: CATSRDGPNTGELFF.

Regarding this clone: This sample also contains other DNA sequences that code for the same CDR3. The gene calls are TRBV6-5 and TRBJ1-5; perhaps TRBD1 as D (6 bases). CDR3 length: 12 residues. V was cut by 6 bases and J by 4 bases, with 7 bases left in between. CDR1 and CDR2 from the germline V gene are MNHEY and SVGAGI. CDR3 loop: CASRQGNQPQHF. For the CDR3, the DNA is TGTGCCAGCAGACAGGGAAATCAGCCCCAGCATTTT.

Concerning this clone itself: The junction differs from germline at one of its ends, possibly a read error. CDR3 amino acids: CASSLRYTKPDF. CDR3 coding DNA: TGTGCCAGCAGTTTACGCTACACAAAGCCCGACTTC. This sequence joins TRBV28 and TRBJ2-5, with no clear D. The germline CDR1 and CDR2 sequences are MDHEN and SYDVKM. The length of the CDR3 is 12 residues.

In this sample, this clone turned up a few times. The CDR3 spells CASSYRGLSQPQHF. CDR3 DNA: TGTGCCAGCAGTTACCGGGGGCTTAGTCAGCCCCAGCATTTT. The chain combines TRBV6-6 with TRBJ1-5; tentative D call: TRBD1 (6 bases). Trimming shortened V by 2 bases and J by 6 bases, and 11 bases separated the two germline ends. This CDR3 has 14 amino acids. Germline assignment: CDR1 MNHNY and CDR2 SVGAGI (reference sequence).

This chain uses TRBV5-8 with TRBJ1-1; D gene uncertain. The V gene lost 1 base and the J gene lost 4 bases, with 5 bases spanning the gap. Germline V gene sequence: CDR1 SGHTS, CDR2 YDEGEE. The CDR3 totals 12 residues. This chain's CDR3 is CASSLLGTEAFF. Written as DNA, the CDR3 is TGTGCCAGCAGCTTGTTGGGCACTGAAGCTTTCTTT.

The rearrangement links TRBV10-2 to TRBJ2-2; 13 bases are shared with TRBD2. Unmatched junction bases numbered 7, after V lost 8 bases and J lost 4 bases. The germline gives CDR1 WSHSY, CDR2 SAAADI. The CDR3 spans 16 residues. The CDR3: CASRLAGGGFTGELFF. The CDR3 DNA follows: TGCGCCAGCCGACTAGCGGGAGGTGGTTTCACCGGGGAGCTGTTTTTT.